The 24 T cell receptor beta chains below come from one sample, sequenced in a study of Graves' ophthalmopathy and Graves' hyperthyroidism. The authors amplified TCR beta CDR3 regions from RNA transcripts. The authors performed first-round RT-PCR with HTBI primers and then a second-round multiplex PCR. TCRdb itself ran the multiplex PCR reads through MiXCR, one entry per CDR3 protein. The sample consists of about 740,000 distinct CDR3 sequences, roughly 40% of them appearing once. The sequencing sample was made of peripheral blood. These receptors all come from an adult man with Graves' ophthalmopathy.

The rearrangement joins TRBV25-1 to TRBJ2-3; no clear D. V lost 6 bases and J 1 base, leaving 17 bases between the germline ends. The CDR3 spans 16 residues. CDR1 MGHDK and CDR2 SYGVNS come from the germline V gene. The CDR3 sequence: CASSCIGRSGTDTQYF. CDR3 nucleotides: TGTGCCAGCAGCTGTATAGGGCGATCGGGCACAGATACGCAGTATTTT.

The rearrangement joins TRBV7-2 to TRBJ1-6; TRBD1 might be the D (5 bases). Trimming stripped 5 bases from V and 6 bases from J, with 17 bases between. Germline CDR1 reads SGHTA; CDR2 reads FQGNSA. There are 16 residues in the CDR3. CDR3 sequence reads: CASSQDPPGSNSPLHF. The CDR3 coding sequence is TGTGCCAGCAGCCAAGACCCACCAGGGAGTAATTCACCCCTCCACTTT.

This clonotype was observed at least ten times. The V call is TRBV12-3 or TRBV12-4, the J call TRBJ1-2; no clear D. Trimming removed 5 bases from V and 5 bases from J, with 9 bases in between. The length of the CDR3 is 12 residues. The chain's CDR3 is CASSGRIYGYTF. CDR3 nucleotides: TGTGCCAGCAGTGGACGAATATATGGCTACACCTTC.

At least ten counts were recorded for this clonotype. The chain carries TRBV7-3 and TRBJ1-6; D not resolved. CDR3 size: 14 residues. Germline CDR1 is SGHTA and CDR2 is FQGTGA. V was trimmed by 4 bases and J by 3 bases, leaving 7 bases between them. CDR3 DNA: TGTGCCAGCAGCTCGGACGGCTATAATTCACCCCTCCACTTT. Protein sequence: CASSSDGYNSPLHF.

On this clonotype: A far larger clone is just one base off, so this is likely a read error. The gene calls are TRBV7-6 and TRBJ1-6; TRBD1 matches at 7 bases. This CDR3 has 14 amino acids. V lost 3 bases and J lost 7; bases outside the gene matches: 3. Germline CDR1 and CDR2: SGHVS and FNYEAQ. The CDR3 region has the DNA TGTGCCAGCAGCTTTGGACAGGCAAATTCACCCCTCCACTTT. Translation gives CASSFGQANSPLHF.

This clonotype was detected many times. This may arise from a read error, as a much more abundant clone is one base away. The rearrangement links TRBV7-2 to TRBJ1-6; 7 nucleotides align to TRBD1. Germline V lookup: CDR1 SGHTA, CDR2 FQGNSA. V lost 5 bases, J lost 9 bases, and 10 bases stayed unmatched. The length of the CDR3 is 15 residues. DNA of the CDR3: TGTGCCAGCAGCGTAGACAGGGACCGAAGTTCACCCCTCCACTTT. This sequence encodes CASSVDRDRSSPLHF. Full variable domain (rest looked up from reference TRBV7-2 and TRBJ1-6): GAGVSQSPSNKVTEKGKDVELRCDPISGHTALYWYRQSLGQGLEFLIYFQGNSAPDKSGLPSDRFSAERTGGSVSTLTIQRTQQEDSAVYLCASSVDRDRSSPLHFGNGTRLTVT.

This clonotype was detected many times. The gene calls are TRBV7-2 and TRBJ2-7; 7 bases are a match to TRBD2. The CDR3 length is 15 residues. After removal of 1 base from V and 2 bases from J, the junction contained 5 bases not matched to a gene. Per the germline V gene, CDR1 is SGHTA and CDR2 is FQGNSA. The CDR3 region has the DNA TGTGCCAGCAGCTTAGGCGGGGGTGTTCCCTACGAGCAGTACTTC. Its protein product is CASSLGGGVPYEQYF.

This clonotype came up a few times. V is TRBV20-1 and J is TRBJ2-5; tentatively, D is TRBD1 or TRBD2 (5 bases each). The CDR3 spans 16 residues. CDR1 DFQATT and CDR2 SNEGSKA come from the germline V gene (reference sequence). V was clipped by 2 bases and J by 2 bases, with 18 bases between them. This chain's CDR3 is CSARRTGRPAQETQYF. In nucleotides, the CDR3 is TGCAGTGCTAGAAGAACGGGACGGCCCGCGCAAGAGACCCAGTACTTC.

The chain joins TRBV7-8 to TRBJ2-5; D remains ambiguous. Per the germline V gene, CDR1 is SGHVS and CDR2 is FQNEAQ. This CDR3 has 14 amino acids. V was trimmed by 2 bases and J by 5 bases, leaving 12 bases between them. The CDR3 bases are TGTGCCAGCAGCTTAACATCGTCTGCGGAGACCCAGTACTTC. Its translation is CASSLTSSAETQYF.

Here the CDR3 reads CSSPLQGGGTQYF. The CDR3 coding sequence is TGCAGCTCACCGTTACAGGGAGGAGGGACCCAGTACTTC. This chain uses TRBV29-1 with TRBJ2-5, with D possibly called TRBD1 or TRBD2 (6 bases each). The CDR3 loop spans 13 amino acids. Germline lookup yields CDR1 SQVTM and CDR2 ANQGSEA. V lost 8 bases, J lost 7 bases, and 20 bases lay in between.

This clonotype was detected a few times. V usage is TRBV7-2 and J usage is TRBJ1-1; no definite D call. The CDR3 is made up of 15 amino acids. V lost 8 bases, J lost 0 bases, and 16 bases lay in between. Germline V lookup: CDR1 SGHTA, CDR2 FQGNSA. The CDR3 bases are TGTGCCAGCCGCCATGGGAGGCAGGTGAACACTGAAGCTTTCTTT. This codes for CASRHGRQVNTEAFF.

As concerns this clonotype: A much larger clone lies one base from this, so it may be a read error. The chain has TRBV7-9 and TRBJ2-7; D remains ambiguous. This CDR3 has 12 residues. Germline V lookup: CDR1 SEHNR, CDR2 FQNEAQ (reference sequence). Written as DNA, the CDR3 is TGTGTCAGCAGCTTAGAAAGGGTCGAGCAGTACTTC. This gives the protein CVSSLERVEQYF.

This clonotype has a count of ten or more. The rearrangement joins TRBV7-9 to TRBJ2-7; 9 bases line up with TRBD2. This CDR3 is 14 amino acids long. The germline CDR1 and CDR2 sequences are SEHNR and FQNEAQ (reference sequence). V lost 3 bases to trimming and J lost 1 base; unmatched junction nucleotides: 1. The CDR3 DNA reads as TGTGCCAGCAGCTTGGCGGGGGGGTCCTACGAGCAGTACTTC. It codes for CASSLAGGSYEQYF.

The chain uses TRBV13 and TRBJ2-7, with 8 bases lining up with TRBD2. There are 15 residues in the CDR3. The V gene's germline CDR1 is PRHDT and CDR2 FYEKMQ (reference sequence). V trimming: 1 base; J trimming: 2 bases; junction bases outside the gene matches: 4. CDR3 DNA: TGTGCCAGCAGCTTAGAACTAGCGGAGCCCTACGAGCAGTACTTC. Protein: CASSLELAEPYEQYF.

V and J are TRBV15 and TRBJ1-2; TRBD1 might be the D (6 bases). Trimming left V 0 bases short and J 3 bases short, with 14 bases between. Germline V CDR1 and CDR2: LNHNV, YYDKDF (reference sequence). CDR3 length: 16 residues. The CDR3 nucleotides read TGTGCCACCAGCAGAGAAGGGACACTCAAACACTATGGCTACACCTTC. The encoded protein is CATSREGTLKHYGYTF.

The chain employs TRBV7-9 and TRBJ2-6, with 7 bases identical to TRBD2. The junction had 10 bases not matched to a gene; V was cut back by 3 bases and J by 2 bases. There are 18 residues in the CDR3. Germline values: CDR1 SEHNR, CDR2 FQNEAQ (reference sequence). CDR3 in DNA: TGTGCCAGCAGCTTGAGGTGGGGGGGGATGGCTGGGGCCAACGTCCTGACTTTC. It encodes CASSLRWGGMAGANVLTF.

J is TRBJ1-5 and V is TRBV25-1; D unresolved. The CDR3 has 14 residues. Germline-derived CDR1 and CDR2 are MGHDK and SYGVNS. Trimming shortened V by 1 base and J by 3 bases, and 7 bases separated the two germline ends. CDR3 nucleotide sequence: TGTGCCAGCAGTGAATTCGGGGACAATCAGCCCCAGCATTTT. It encodes CASSEFGDNQPQHF.

This clonotype was detected ten times or more. V usage is TRBV9 and J usage is TRBJ2-6, with D uncertain. The V end was cut by 4 bases, the J end by 0 bases, with 8 bases between. Germline CDR1 SGDLS, CDR2 YYNGEE. This CDR3 is 15 amino acids long. Here the CDR3 DNA reads TGTGCCAGCAGCACGAGCCCCTCTGGGGCCAACGTCCTGACTTTC. This sequence encodes CASSTSPSGANVLTF.

This clonotype was counted a few times. This chain joins TRBV3-1 and TRBJ1-5; unclear D gene. Germline values: CDR1 LGHDT, CDR2 YNNKEL (reference sequence). CDR3 length: 13 residues. Between the trimmed V and J ends, which lost 5 bases and 4 bases, there was a span of 9 bases. The CDR3 region is CASSADPNQPQHF. In DNA form, the CDR3 reads TGTGCCAGCAGCGCGGACCCGAATCAGCCCCAGCATTTT.

This clonotype was seen repeatedly, ten times or more. The CDR3: CATGGEGAEAFF. The CDR3 DNA sequence: TGTGCCACCGGCGGGGAGGGGGCTGAAGCTTTCTTT. The chain uses TRBV10-3 and TRBJ1-1, with D maybe TRBD1 (6 bases). Germline V gene sequence: CDR1 ENHRY, CDR2 SYGVKD. V was trimmed by 10 bases and J by 6 bases, leaving 15 bases between them. The length of the CDR3 is 12 residues.

CDR3 DNA sequence: TGCAGCGTTGATTCAGGCGGGGCCCAGTACTTC. It is translated as CSVDSGGAQYF. The J gene is TRBJ2-5, the V gene TRBV29-1, with a weak D call TRBD2 (6 bases). The CDR3 covers 11 residues. Germline CDR1 and CDR2: SQVTM and ANQGSEA. Deletions cut 3 bases from V and 9 bases from J, with 11 bases between.

This clonotype was counted ten times or more. For the CDR3, the DNA is TGTGCCAGCAGCCTCAGACGGCAGGGGTTAGCTGGAAACACCATATATTTT. This sequence encodes CASSLRRQGLAGNTIYF. The chain couples TRBV9 to TRBJ1-3, with D perhaps matching TRBD1 (6 bases). Between the trimmed V and J ends, which lost 4 bases and 2 bases, there was a span of 19 bases. The length of the CDR3 is 17 residues. The V gene's germline CDR1 is SGDLS and CDR2 YYNGEE.

The table lists this clonotype with a few counts. V usage is TRBV20-1 and J usage is TRBJ2-7; 7 positions match TRBD2. The CDR3 is 12 amino acids. In germline, CDR1 is DFQATT, CDR2 SNEGSKA (reference sequence). With 7 bases clipped from V and 3 bases from J, the junction kept 6 bases outside the gene matches. Here the CDR3 reads CSGAGEVYEQYF. As DNA, the CDR3 is TGCAGTGGGGCGGGAGAGGTCTACGAGCAGTACTTC.

In its sample, this clonotype was seen many times. The chain joins TRBV25-1 to TRBJ2-5, with 10 bases aligning to TRBD1. This CDR3 comprises 15 residues. The ends lost 2 bases at V and 9 bases at J; junction bases unmatched: 9. Per germline, CDR1 MGHDK and CDR2 SYGVNS. As DNA, the CDR3 is TGTGCCAGCAGTGAAAGGGGACAGGGGCCCCCGGCCCAGTACTTC. Translating it yields CASSERGQGPPAQYF.